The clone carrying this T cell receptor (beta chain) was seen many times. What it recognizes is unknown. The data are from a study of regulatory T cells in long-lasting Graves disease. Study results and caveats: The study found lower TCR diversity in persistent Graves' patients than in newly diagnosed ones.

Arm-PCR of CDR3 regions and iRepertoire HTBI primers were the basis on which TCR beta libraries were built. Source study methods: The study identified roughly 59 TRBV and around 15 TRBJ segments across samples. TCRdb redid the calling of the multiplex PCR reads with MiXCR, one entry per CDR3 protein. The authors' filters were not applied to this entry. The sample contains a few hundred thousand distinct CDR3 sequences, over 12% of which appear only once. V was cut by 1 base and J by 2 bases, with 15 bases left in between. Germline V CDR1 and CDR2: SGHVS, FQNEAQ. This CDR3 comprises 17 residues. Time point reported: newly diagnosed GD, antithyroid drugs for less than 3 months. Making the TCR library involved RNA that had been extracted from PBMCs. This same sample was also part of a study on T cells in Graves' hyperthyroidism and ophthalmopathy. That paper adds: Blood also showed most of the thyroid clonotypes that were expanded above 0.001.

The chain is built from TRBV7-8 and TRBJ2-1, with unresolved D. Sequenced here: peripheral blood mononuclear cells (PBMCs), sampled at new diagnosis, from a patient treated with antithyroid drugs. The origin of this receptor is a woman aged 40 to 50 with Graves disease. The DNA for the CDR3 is TGTGCCAGCAGCTTAGTCTACCAAACTTTTACCTACAATGAGCAGTTCTTC. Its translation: CASSLVYQTFTYNEQFF.